This T cell receptor beta chain was sequenced during a study of PD-1 blockade in classical Hodgkin lymphoma. Findings and limits, study-wide: Reports described newly diagnosed patients as having lower baseline TCR diversity than healthy donors. Unlike CD8+ TCR diversity, which did not rise significantly by C4D1, CD4+ TCR diversity did. Complete responders' diversity at baseline resembled that of newly diagnosed patients.

Sequencing used immunoSEQ multiplex PCR; TCRdb keeps in-frame clones, though not all of them. The profile shows approximately 18,000 clones, approximately 68% of them singletons. Comments on this clone: As yet, its antigen is unknown.

The germline CDR1 and CDR2 sequences are SGHRS and YFSETQ. With V trimmed by 0 bases and J by 5 bases, 8 bases remained unmatched. The CDR3 runs to 16 residues. Brentuximab vedotin exposure varied, and every patient relapsed after autologous stem cell transplantation. Sequencing used peripheral blood mononuclear cells (PBMCs), obtained before the second cycle of nivolumab. V usage is TRBV5-1 and J usage is TRBJ2-5; 9 bases align to TRBD2. The source of this sequence is a human donor with classical Hodgkin lymphoma. The CDR3 coding sequence is TGCGCCAGCAGCTTGGCTGGCGGGAGGGAAGGGGAGACCCAGTACTTC. This sequence encodes CASSLAGGREGETQYF.